This T cell receptor beta chain derives from a study of shared clonotypes between healthy human individuals. Only CD45RO-negative cells positively selected for CCR7 counted as naive CD8 cells, so terminally differentiated effector memory CD45RA+ cells were excluded. Study-wide findings and caveats: Naive subsets usually exceeded memory subsets in estimated richness. Some naive CD4 clonotypes, approximately 4.5%, turned up in common across four donors.

Trimming shortened V by 0 bases and J by 6 bases, and 17 bases separated the two germline ends. The CDR3 extends over 16 amino acids. The V gene's germline CDR1 is MNHNY and CDR2 SVGAGI (reference sequence). Sequencing was at deep level. Sequencing used immunoSEQ multiplex PCR; TCRdb keeps in-frame clones, though not all of them. The data contain hundreds of thousands of clones, nearly 98% of them singletons. In the case of this clone: Its antigen is currently unknown.

The specimen was naive CD8+ T cells sorted from blood. The chain uses TRBV6-6 and TRBJ1-2; a weak D match, TRBD1 (5 bases). The sequence was obtained from a man between 25 and 39 years old in good health. CDR3 bases: TGTGCCAGCAGTTACTCGAGGGGTGGTGGTACTGATGGCTACACCTTC. This gives the protein CASSYSRGGGTDGYTF.